This T cell receptor (beta chain) was captured by sequencing in a study of cytomegalovirus exposure and HLA in healthy donors. Background on the study: Earlier work reported 110 million or so unique TCR beta sequences from 150 million to 200 million T cells. Of some 410 genotyped donors, more than 75% grouped in the Caucasian-associated ancestry cluster. Overall study results and limits: Upon later analysis, HLA-associated TCR beta chains proved more clonally expanded than other, equally common chains. The investigators catalogued 160 or so TCR beta chains as cytomegalovirus-associated.

In germline, CDR1 is KGHSH, CDR2 LQKENI. The CDR3 is 18 residues long. With V trimmed by 4 bases and J by 0 bases, 12 bases remained unmatched. PCR employed 60 Vbeta and 13 Jbeta primers. The method was immunoSEQ multiplex PCR; TCRdb's version includes in-frame clones alone and lacks a portion of them. Found here are approximately 90,000 clones, 85% of them singletons; the top ten hold 7.4%. Concerning this clone: The antigen remains undetermined.

Source material: PBMCs. This clonotype originated in a man aged 40-49 years in good health and CMV-seropositive. The chain carries TRBV18 and TRBJ2-1; 7 positions agree with TRBD2. The chain's CDR3 is CASSRGTLWTSSYNEQFF. The CDR3 nucleotides are TGTGCCAGCTCACGCGGGACGCTTTGGACTAGCTCCTACAATGAGCAGTTCTTC.